This T cell receptor (beta chain) was recorded in a study of blood T cell repertoires in COVID-19. Overall study: The origin of the acute and convalescent COVID-19 samples was the United States, Italy and Spain.

The ends were cut back, 1 base at V and 0 bases at J, with 11 bases in the middle. CDR1 and CDR2 from the germline V gene are SGHDT and YYEEEE. The length of the CDR3 is 16 residues. The data were produced by immunoSEQ multiplex PCR, yet TCRdb's version contains in-frame clones alone and is incomplete. This sample yields approximately 300,000 clones, of which 90% are seen a single time; roughly 6.1% belongs to the top ten. The V gene is TRBV5-6, the J gene TRBJ1-3, with unresolved D. Material: peripheral blood. The receptor was derived from a woman between 45 and 65 years old with COVID-19, enrolled during active disease. The chain's CDR3 is CASSLLVPYSGNTIYF. DNA of the CDR3: TGTGCCAGCAGCTTGTTAGTGCCTTACTCTGGAAACACCATATATTTT.